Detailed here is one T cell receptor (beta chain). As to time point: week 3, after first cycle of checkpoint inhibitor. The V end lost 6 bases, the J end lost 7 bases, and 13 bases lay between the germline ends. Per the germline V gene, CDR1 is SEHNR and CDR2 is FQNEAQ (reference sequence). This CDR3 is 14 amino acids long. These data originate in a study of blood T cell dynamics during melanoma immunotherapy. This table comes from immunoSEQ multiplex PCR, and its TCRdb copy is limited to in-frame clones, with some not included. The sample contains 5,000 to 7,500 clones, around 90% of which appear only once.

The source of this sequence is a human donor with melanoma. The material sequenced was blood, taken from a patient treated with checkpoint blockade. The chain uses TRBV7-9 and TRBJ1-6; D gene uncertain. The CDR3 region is CASSFVMENSPLHF. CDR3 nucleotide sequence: TGTGCCAGCAGTTTTGTTATGGAAAATTCACCCCTCCACTTT. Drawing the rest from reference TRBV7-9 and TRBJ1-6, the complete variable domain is DTGVSQNPRHKITKRGQNVTFRCDPISEHNRLYWYRQTLGQGPEFLTYFQNEAQLEKSRLLSDRFSAERPKGSFSTLEIQRTEQGDSAMYLCASSFVMENSPLHFGNGTRLTVT.